This entry lists 8 T cell receptor beta chains sequenced from one sample in a study of T cell responses to AZD1222 COVID-19 vaccine. Assay: immunoSEQ multiplex PCR; the TCRdb copy retains only in-frame clones and omits some. In the table there are 150,000 to 200,000 clones, 92% of which are singletons. Sequencing used peripheral blood, obtained 28 days after the second AZD1222 dose. These receptors were obtained from an adult who received the AZD1222 COVID-19 vaccine.

The J gene is TRBJ2-2, the V gene TRBV30; TRBD2 agrees at 7 bases. Germline V gives CDR1 GTSNPN, CDR2 SVGIG (reference sequence). This CDR3 is 13 amino acids long. V lost 2 bases and J lost 5; bases outside the gene matches: 2. CDR3 sequence (DNA): TGTGCCTGGAGTAGGGGAGGGACCGGGGAGCTGTTTTTT. Residues: CAWSRGGTGELFF.

The CDR3 bases are TGTGCCAGCAGCCTACGGACAGGGGGTGGCACCGGGGAGCTGTTTTTT. Its translation: CASSLRTGGGTGELFF. The J gene is TRBJ2-2, the V gene TRBV7-8, with 10 bases aligning to TRBD1. J lost 4 bases, V lost 5 bases, and 7 bases had no gene match. Germline CDR1 is SGHVS and CDR2 is FQNEAQ. The CDR3 runs 16 residues. The full variable domain, rest sourced from reference TRBV7-8 and TRBJ2-2, is GAGVSQSPRYKVAKRGQDVALRCDPISGHVSLFWYQQALGQGPEFLTYFQNEAQLDKSGLPSDRFFAERPEGSVSTLKIQRTQQEDSAVYLCASSLRTGGGTGELFFGEGSRLTVL.

The gene calls are TRBV6-6 and TRBJ1-2; D not certain. The V gene lost 0 bases and the J gene lost 3 bases, with 5 bases spanning the gap. This CDR3 has 13 amino acids. The germline CDR1 and CDR2 sequences are MNHNY and SVGAGI (reference sequence). CDR3 amino acids: CASSYSSDYGYTF. In nucleotides, the CDR3 is TGTGCCAGCAGTTACTCGAGTGACTATGGCTACACCTTC.

The CDR3 DNA is TGCAGCGTTGTGACTGTCAGCTATGGCTACACCTTC. Its translation: CSVVTVSYGYTF. The chain combines TRBV29-1 with TRBJ1-2; D is ambiguous. The CDR3 runs to 12 residues. CDR1 SQVTM and CDR2 ANQGSEA come from the germline V gene. Trimming pared 4 bases from V and 4 bases from J, leaving 10 bases between.

The chain couples TRBV7-2 to TRBJ1-3; D gene unclear. Germline V gene data show CDR1 as SGHTA and CDR2 as FQGNSA. The CDR3 covers 14 residues. V gave up 6 bases and J gave up 0 bases, with 9 bases separating them. The CDR3 DNA is TGTGCCAGCAGTCAGTTGGCCTCTGGAAACACCATATATTTT. Its protein is CASSQLASGNTIYF.

The V gene is TRBV6-5, the J gene TRBJ2-7; D is perhaps TRBD2 (5 bases). CDR1 is MNHEY and CDR2 is SVGAGI in the germline V gene. V lost 0 bases to trimming and J lost 5 bases, with 8 bases between them. The CDR3 is 13 residues long. Here the CDR3 reads CASSYSTGNEQYF. The CDR3 DNA sequence: TGTGCCAGCAGTTACTCGACGGGGAACGAGCAGTACTTC.

The CDR3 DNA follows: TGTGCCAGCAGTGAAGTCACTAATGAAAAACTGTTTTTT. This translates into CASSEVTNEKLFF. This chain links TRBV2 with TRBJ1-4; the D is unclear. CDR1 SNHLY and CDR2 FYNNEI come from the germline V gene. The CDR3 length is 13 residues. The ends were cut back, 1 base at V and 2 bases at J, with 2 bases in the middle.

This chain joins TRBV25-1 and TRBJ2-1; no clear D gene. Trimming cost V 7 bases and J 9 bases, with 10 bases left between them. CDR1 and CDR2 (germline): MGHDK, SYGVNS. This CDR3 has 11 residues. Here the CDR3 reads CASTAGVEQFF. CDR3 in DNA: TGTGCCAGCACGGCAGGCGTTGAGCAGTTCTTC.